This T cell receptor beta chain is from a study of blood T cell repertoires in COVID-19. Clinical history as reported by participants underpinned cohort assignment. Either two negative PCRs, clearance, or symptom resolution qualified Cohort 3 donors as recovered. Clones were read by immunoSEQ multiplex PCR, and TCRdb kept only the in-frame ones, dropping some. The sample has fewer than 400,000 clones, roughly nine tenths seen once. Germline CDR1 and CDR2: ENHRY and SYGVKD. V lost 6 bases, J lost 0 bases, and 4 bases stayed unmatched. The CDR3 runs to 15 residues. Specimen: PBMCs or T cells enriched from blood (not recorded which). This sequence joins TRBV10-3 and TRBJ2-2; 7 bases agree with TRBD1. This sequence originates from a woman aged 25-40 years who had recovered from COVID-19. In DNA form, the CDR3 reads TGTGCCATCAGCCCACAGGGGCCGAACACCGGGGAGCTGTTTTTT. This sequence encodes CAISPQGPNTGELFF.